This T cell receptor beta chain emerged from a study of blood T cell repertoires in COVID-19. The V gene lost 0 bases and the J gene lost 3 bases, with 6 bases spanning the gap. The CDR3 loop spans 14 amino acids. The germline V gene has CDR1 SGHDN and CDR2 FVKESK. Methods used by the authors: Amplifying reference gene primers gave estimates of nucleated cell counts. This table comes from immunoSEQ multiplex PCR, and its TCRdb copy is limited to in-frame clones, with some not included. V and J calls and clone size are those listed in that table; D and trimming were worked out from the DNA. The sample lists about 40,000 clones; about 79% were seen once.

The sequencing sample was made of peripheral blood. This sequence was found in a woman aged 55-75 years with acute or convalescent COVID-19. This chain links TRBV14 with TRBJ1-3; TRBD1 might be the D (5 bases). CDR3 sequence reads: CASSQDRVGNTIYF. CDR3 in DNA: TGTGCCAGCAGCCAAGACAGGGTTGGAAACACCATATATTTT.